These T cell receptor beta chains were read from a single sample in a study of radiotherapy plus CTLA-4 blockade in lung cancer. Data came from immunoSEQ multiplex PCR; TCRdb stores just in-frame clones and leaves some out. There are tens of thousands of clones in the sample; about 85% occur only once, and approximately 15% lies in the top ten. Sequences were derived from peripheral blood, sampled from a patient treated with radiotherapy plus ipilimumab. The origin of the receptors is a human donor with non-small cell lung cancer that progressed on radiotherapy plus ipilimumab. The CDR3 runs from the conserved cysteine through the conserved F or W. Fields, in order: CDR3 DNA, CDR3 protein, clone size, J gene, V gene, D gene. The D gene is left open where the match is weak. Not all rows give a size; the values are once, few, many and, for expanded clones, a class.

CDR3nt: TGTGCCAGCAGTTACAGCTCGGGAGATACGCAGTATTTT
CDR3aa: CASSYSSGDTQYF
abundance: .
j_gene: TRBJ2-3
v_gene: TRBV6-6
d_gene: .

CDR3nt: TGTGCCAGCAGTTACTCGCCCATTTACGAGCAGTACTTC
CDR3aa: CASSYSPIYEQYF
abundance: .
j_gene: TRBJ2-7
v_gene: TRBV6-5
d_gene: .

CDR3nt: TGTGCCAGCAGCCTTCAGACGGTTAACACTGAAGCTTTCTTT
CDR3aa: CASSLQTVNTEAFF
abundance: .
j_gene: TRBJ1-1
v_gene: TRBV7-9
d_gene: .

CDR3nt: TGTGCCAGCAGAAGGGACAGATCGAACACCGGGGAGCTGTTTTTT
CDR3aa: CASRRDRSNTGELFF
abundance: .
j_gene: TRBJ2-2
v_gene: TRBV7-2
d_gene: TRBD1

CDR3nt: TGTGCCAGCAGTTTAAGCAGCGAGCAGCCCTCCTACGAGCAGTACTTC
CDR3aa: CASSLSSEQPSYEQYF
abundance: .
j_gene: TRBJ2-7
v_gene: TRBV27
d_gene: .

CDR3nt: TGTGCCAGCAGCTTGGGACAGCACACCGGGGAGCTGTTTTTT
CDR3aa: CASSLGQHTGELFF
abundance: once
j_gene: TRBJ2-2
v_gene: TRBV5-4
d_gene: .

CDR3nt: TGCGCCAGCAGCTTGGTGTTGGGAGGCGGCGAGCAGTACTTC
CDR3aa: CASSLVLGGGEQYF
abundance: .
j_gene: TRBJ2-7
v_gene: TRBV5-1
d_gene: .

CDR3nt: TGTGCCACCCGGGACAGGGAAGCGAGCTCTGGAAACACCATATATTTT
CDR3aa: CATRDREASSGNTIYF
abundance: once
j_gene: TRBJ1-3
v_gene: TRBV10-3
d_gene: TRBD1

CDR3nt: TGTGCCAGCAATCACAGGGGGAGAGGGGCTGAAGCTTTCTTT
CDR3aa: CASNHRGRGAEAFF
abundance: .
j_gene: TRBJ1-1
v_gene: TRBV28
d_gene: TRBD1

CDR3nt: TGTGCCAGCAGAAAGAGAGGACTAGCGGAAAAGGGCGAGCAGTACTTC
CDR3aa: CASRKRGLAEKGEQYF
abundance: once
j_gene: TRBJ2-7
v_gene: TRBV5-8
d_gene: TRBD2

CDR3nt: TGTGCCAGCCAGGTTGGAAACACCATATATTTT
CDR3aa: CASQVGNTIYF
abundance: .
j_gene: TRBJ1-3
v_gene: TRBV5-6
d_gene: .

CDR3nt: TGCAGCGCTGGACAGGGGGAGGGTTTAGATACGCAGTATTTT
CDR3aa: CSAGQGEGLDTQYF
abundance: .
j_gene: TRBJ2-3
v_gene: TRBV29-1
d_gene: TRBD1

CDR3nt: TGTGCCAGCAGTAGATCCCGGAACACCGGGGAGCTGTTTTTT
CDR3aa: CASSRSRNTGELFF
abundance: .
j_gene: TRBJ2-2
v_gene: TRBV6-4
d_gene: .

CDR3nt: TGTGCCAGCAGCGTCCTAAGCGGGGGGGCTTACAATGAGCAGTTCTTC
CDR3aa: CASSVLSGGAYNEQFF
abundance: .
j_gene: TRBJ2-1
v_gene: TRBV9
d_gene: TRBD2

CDR3nt: TGTGCCAGCAGCTTAGATGGGGGTGGCAATCAGCCCCAGCATTTT
CDR3aa: CASSLDGGGNQPQHF
abundance: .
j_gene: TRBJ1-5
v_gene: TRBV7-9
d_gene: .

CDR3nt: TGTGCCAGCAGTGCGGACAGGGGTCATGGCTACACCTTC
CDR3aa: CASSADRGHGYTF
abundance: .
j_gene: TRBJ1-2
v_gene: TRBV6-5
d_gene: TRBD1

CDR3nt: TGTGCCAGCAGCCCCATTAGACTAGCGGGAGGGAGAAATGAGCAGTTCTTC
CDR3aa: CASSPIRLAGGRNEQFF
abundance: .
j_gene: TRBJ2-1
v_gene: TRBV21-1
d_gene: .

CDR3nt: TGCGCCAGCAGCATACGGACTAGCGGGAGCTCCTACAATGAGCAGTTCTTC
CDR3aa: CASSIRTSGSSYNEQFF
abundance: .
j_gene: TRBJ2-1
v_gene: TRBV4-3
d_gene: TRBD2

CDR3nt: TGCGCCAGCAGCTTGGACCTGGCCAAAAACATTCAGTACTTC
CDR3aa: CASSLDLAKNIQYF
abundance: once
j_gene: TRBJ2-4
v_gene: TRBV5-1
d_gene: .

CDR3nt: TGTGCCAGCAGTCTTCCGACAGGCCGAGGTGAAAAACTGTTTTTT
CDR3aa: CASSLPTGRGEKLFF
abundance: .
j_gene: TRBJ1-4
v_gene: TRBV25-1
d_gene: .

CDR3nt: TGTGCCAGTAGTCTCGGAACAGGGAGTATTAGCGGCTACACCTTC
CDR3aa: CASSLGTGSISGYTF
abundance: .
j_gene: TRBJ1-2
v_gene: TRBV19
d_gene: .

CDR3nt: TGTGCCAGCAGAAGTCTAAGTGGTAGCCAAGAGACCCAGTACTTC
CDR3aa: CASRSLSGSQETQYF
abundance: medium-sized
j_gene: TRBJ2-5
v_gene: TRBV2
d_gene: .

CDR3nt: TGTGCCAGCAGCTTGAGGGTAGGGCAAGAGACCCAGTACTTC
CDR3aa: CASSLRVGQETQYF
abundance: .
j_gene: TRBJ2-5
v_gene: TRBV7-9
d_gene: .

CDR3nt: TGTGCTAGTGGTGTCGGACAGGGAATGAACACTGAAGCTTTCTTT
CDR3aa: CASGVGQGMNTEAFF
abundance: .
j_gene: TRBJ1-1
v_gene: TRBV12-5
d_gene: TRBD1

CDR3nt: TGTGCCATCAGTGACCGGGGAGGGGATCAGCCCCAGCATTTT
CDR3aa: CAISDRGGDQPQHF
abundance: few
j_gene: TRBJ1-5
v_gene: TRBV10-3
d_gene: .

CDR3nt: TGTGCCAGCAGCGGCCGAAGCGTCCGCACAGATACGCAGTATTTT
CDR3aa: CASSGRSVRTDTQYF
abundance: .
j_gene: TRBJ2-3
v_gene: TRBV9
d_gene: .

CDR3nt: TGCGCCAGCAGCCAAGGGCAGGGTGGCACAGATACGCAGTATTTT
CDR3aa: CASSQGQGGTDTQYF
abundance: .
j_gene: TRBJ2-3
v_gene: TRBV4-1
d_gene: .

CDR3nt: TGTGCCAGCAGTGGGGCGGGGACGGGGACCTACGAGCAGTACTTC
CDR3aa: CASSGAGTGTYEQYF
abundance: .
j_gene: TRBJ2-7
v_gene: TRBV2
d_gene: .

CDR3nt: TGTGCCAGCAGCCCTCGGGAGTCCGGGGAGCTGTTTTTT
CDR3aa: CASSPRESGELFF
abundance: .
j_gene: TRBJ2-2
v_gene: TRBV4-2
d_gene: .

CDR3nt: TGTGCCAGCAGCACTGGACAGCCCTCTGGAAACACCATATATTTT
CDR3aa: CASSTGQPSGNTIYF
abundance: .
j_gene: TRBJ1-3
v_gene: TRBV5-4
d_gene: .

CDR3nt: TGTGCCAGCAGCGCCGGGACACGGGAAGAGACCCAGTACTTC
CDR3aa: CASSAGTREETQYF
abundance: .
j_gene: TRBJ2-5
v_gene: TRBV2
d_gene: .

CDR3nt: TGTGCCAGCATGTATAGCGGGGGGCCCCAGGAGACCCAGTACTTC
CDR3aa: CASMYSGGPQETQYF
abundance: .
j_gene: TRBJ2-5
v_gene: TRBV27
d_gene: TRBD2

CDR3nt: TGTGCCAGCAGCTTAGGAAGTGCTCCTTGGCCGACAGCTAACTATGGCTACACCTTC
CDR3aa: CASSLGSAPWPTANYGYTF
abundance: .
j_gene: TRBJ1-2
v_gene: TRBV11-2
d_gene: .

CDR3nt: TGTGCCAGCAACGACAGGGGTAACACTGAAGCTTTCTTT
CDR3aa: CASNDRGNTEAFF
abundance: .
j_gene: TRBJ1-1
v_gene: TRBV6-6
d_gene: TRBD1

CDR3nt: TGTGCCAGCAGGCCCACCGGGACAGATAATCAGCCCCAGCATTTT
CDR3aa: CASRPTGTDNQPQHF
abundance: .
j_gene: TRBJ1-5
v_gene: TRBV6-6
d_gene: TRBD1

CDR3nt: TGTGCCAGCAGCCTCGAGGCCGGGGGAGGACGTAACTATGGCTACACCTTC
CDR3aa: CASSLEAGGGRNYGYTF
abundance: .
j_gene: TRBJ1-2
v_gene: TRBV11-2
d_gene: .

CDR3nt: TGCAGTGCTAGAAGTGGCCACGAGCAGTACTTC
CDR3aa: CSARSGHEQYF
abundance: .
j_gene: TRBJ2-7
v_gene: TRBV20-1
d_gene: .

CDR3nt: TGTGCCAGCAGCATGGGACAGCCGAGCACAGATACGCAGTATTTT
CDR3aa: CASSMGQPSTDTQYF
abundance: .
j_gene: TRBJ2-3
v_gene: TRBV7-2
d_gene: TRBD1

CDR3nt: TGTGCCAGCAGCTCGACTAGTTCCTACGAGCAGTACTTC
CDR3aa: CASSSTSSYEQYF
abundance: .
j_gene: TRBJ2-7
v_gene: TRBV11-3
d_gene: .

CDR3nt: TGTGCCATCAGTGAGTCCGGGGGTCCCGGGGAGCTGTTTTTT
CDR3aa: CAISESGGPGELFF
abundance: few
j_gene: TRBJ2-2
v_gene: TRBV10-3
d_gene: .

CDR3nt: TGTGCCAGTAGCGACAGGGGGCATCCCTATGGCTACACCTTC
CDR3aa: CASSDRGHPYGYTF
abundance: few
j_gene: TRBJ1-2
v_gene: TRBV19
d_gene: TRBD1

CDR3nt: TGTGCCAGCAGCATAGGCCCGACTAGCGGGCTGAACGAGCAGTACTTC
CDR3aa: CASSIGPTSGLNEQYF
abundance: .
j_gene: TRBJ2-7
v_gene: TRBV11-2
d_gene: TRBD2